Listed below are T cell receptor beta chains from one sample, sequenced in a study of blood T cell repertoires in COVID-19. Libraries were prepared by immunoSEQ multiplex PCR; TCRdb keeps only in-frame clonotypes and omits some of them. Of about 75,000 clones listed, 74% are singletons. The material sequenced was peripheral blood. The receptors originated from a human donor with acute or convalescent COVID-19. The donor label of this sample is uncertain. Both conserved end residues are part of each CDR3. The D gene is left open where the match is weak. The size of a clone is reported for some rows only, either as once, few or many, or as a class for expanded clones.

>TRBJ1-6|.|TRBV28|.
TGTGCCAGCACCTTGGGCCAACACGAGTACCGCCTCCACTTT
CASTLGQHEYRLHF
>TRBJ1-6|few|TRBV5-1|.
TGCGCCAGCAGCTTGGTTCAGTCTAATTCACCCCTCCACTTT
CASSLVQSNSPLHF
>TRBJ2-7|few|TRBV6-5|.
TGTGCCAGCAGGAACGGCGGCAGCGCCTACGAGCAGTACTTC
CASRNGGSAYEQYF
>TRBJ2-1|.|TRBV3-1/TRBV3-2|TRBD2
TGTGCCAGCAAAACTAGCGGGGCCTACAATGAGCAGTTCTTC
CASKTSGAYNEQFF
>TRBJ2-3|.|TRBV5-6|.
TGTGCCAGCGCGCCAGTTGGGGCTACACCACAAAATACGCAGTATTTT
CASAPVGATPQNTQYF
>TRBJ2-1|.|TRBV12-3/TRBV12-4|TRBD1
TGTGCCAGCAGCAGGACAGGTATCAATGAGCAGTTCTTC
CASSRTGINEQFF
>TRBJ2-5|.|TRBV3-1/TRBV3-2|.
TGTGCCAGCCAGAGGTCTACCCAAGAGACCCAGTACTTC
CASQRSTQETQYF
>TRBJ1-2|.|TRBV28|TRBD1
TGTGCCAGCAGTTTCCCTCGGACAGGAGGGTATGGCTACACCTTC
CASSFPRTGGYGYTF
>TRBJ2-5|.|TRBV7-9|.
TGTGCCAGCAGCTTCGAGAGTTTCCAAGAGACCCAGTACTTC
CASSFESFQETQYF
>TRBJ2-2|.|TRBV5-4|TRBD2
TGTGCCAGCAGCTTTGGGCTAGCGGGAGGAGGCGGGGAGCTGTTTTTT
CASSFGLAGGGGELFF
>TRBJ1-1|once|TRBV7-9|.
TGTGCCAGCAGCTCTGAGGTATGGACTGAAGCTTTCTTT
CASSSEVWTEAFF
>TRBJ1-6|.|TRBV6-6|.
TGTGCCAGCAGTTACACAGCAGGGTATAATTCACCCCTCCACTTT
CASSYTAGYNSPLHF
>TRBJ2-2|.|TRBV5-1|TRBD2
TGCGCCAGCAGCTCCTCGCGCGGCGGGAGAGGGTCAGGGGAGCTGTTTTTT
CASSSSRGGRGSGELFF
>TRBJ1-2|few|TRBV2|.
TGTGCCAGCGGCGGGTTCGCCAGCTATGGCTACACCTTC
CASGGFASYGYTF
>TRBJ2-1|once|TRBV30|TRBD2
TGTGCCTGGAGTGTAGGCGGGAGGGCCTACAATGAGCAGTTCTTC
CAWSVGGRAYNEQFF
>TRBJ2-7|.|TRBV7-6|TRBD2
TGTGCCAGCAGCCGGGGGGGGGCGTACGAGCAGTACTTC
CASSRGGAYEQYF
>TRBJ2-5|.|TRBV2|TRBD1
TGTGCCAGCCAGCGGGACAGGGGAGAGACCCAGTACTTC
CASQRDRGETQYF
>TRBJ2-2|.|TRBV19|.
TGTGCCACCGAACGGGGGGAGCTGTTTTTT
CATERGELFF
>TRBJ2-3|few|TRBV28|TRBD2
TGTGCCAGCAGGGGCGGGAGTGTAACAGATACGCAGTATTTT
CASRGGSVTDTQYF
>TRBJ1-5|.|TRBV3-1/TRBV3-2|.
TGTGCCAGCAGCCAAAACCCCTGGGGCAGGGAAAATCAGCCCCAGCATTTT
CASSQNPWGRENQPQHF
>TRBJ1-6|.|TRBV28|TRBD1
TGTGCCAGCAGTTTACGGACAGGCCGTTCCTATAATTCACCCCTCCACTTT
CASSLRTGRSYNSPLHF
>TRBJ2-3|.|TRBV28|.
TGTGCCAGCACTCCACGTGTGGGGGGAAGAAAGTATTTT
CASTPRVGGRKYF
>TRBJ1-4|.|TRBV6-5|.
TGTGCCACCAGACAGGACCCGGAAAAACTGTTTTTT
CATRQDPEKLFF
>TRBJ1-1|.|TRBV30|TRBD1
TGTGCCTGGGGAGCCCGGACAGGGAACACTGAAGCTTTCTTT
CAWGARTGNTEAFF
>TRBJ1-1|.|TRBV5-1|.
TGCGCCAGCAGCTTCCAGGGAAGGGACACTGAAGCTTTCTTT
CASSFQGRDTEAFF
>TRBJ2-2|.|TRBV7-9|.
TGTGCCAGCAGCTTAGGGGCCGACACCGGGGAGCTGTTTTTT
CASSLGADTGELFF
>TRBJ2-5|once|TRBV5-4|TRBD1
TGTGCCAGCGGAACAGGGGCTCAAGAGACCCAGTACTTC
CASGTGAQETQYF
>TRBJ2-5|.|TRBV25-1|TRBD2
TGTGCCAGCAGTGAATTGGGACTAGCGGGAGCTGAGACCCAGTACTTC
CASSELGLAGAETQYF
>TRBJ2-5|.|TRBV3-1/TRBV3-2|.
TGTGCCAGCAGCCAAACAGGTTCAGGGACCCAGTACTTC
CASSQTGSGTQYF
>TRBJ2-5|.|TRBV7-7|TRBD2
TGTGCTAGCATTCTAGTCGGGGGGGCAAAGATATGTATCCAGTACTTC
CASILVGGAKICIQYF
>TRBJ2-6|.|TRBV3-1/TRBV3-2|.
TGTGCCAGCAGCCGGGATCCGCCGGGGGTAACCTCTGGGGCCAACGTCCTGACTTTC
CASSRDPPGVTSGANVLTF
>TRBJ2-3|.|TRBV24-1|TRBD1
TGTGCCACCTCGGGACAGGGGACAGATACGCAGTATTTT
CATSGQGTDTQYF